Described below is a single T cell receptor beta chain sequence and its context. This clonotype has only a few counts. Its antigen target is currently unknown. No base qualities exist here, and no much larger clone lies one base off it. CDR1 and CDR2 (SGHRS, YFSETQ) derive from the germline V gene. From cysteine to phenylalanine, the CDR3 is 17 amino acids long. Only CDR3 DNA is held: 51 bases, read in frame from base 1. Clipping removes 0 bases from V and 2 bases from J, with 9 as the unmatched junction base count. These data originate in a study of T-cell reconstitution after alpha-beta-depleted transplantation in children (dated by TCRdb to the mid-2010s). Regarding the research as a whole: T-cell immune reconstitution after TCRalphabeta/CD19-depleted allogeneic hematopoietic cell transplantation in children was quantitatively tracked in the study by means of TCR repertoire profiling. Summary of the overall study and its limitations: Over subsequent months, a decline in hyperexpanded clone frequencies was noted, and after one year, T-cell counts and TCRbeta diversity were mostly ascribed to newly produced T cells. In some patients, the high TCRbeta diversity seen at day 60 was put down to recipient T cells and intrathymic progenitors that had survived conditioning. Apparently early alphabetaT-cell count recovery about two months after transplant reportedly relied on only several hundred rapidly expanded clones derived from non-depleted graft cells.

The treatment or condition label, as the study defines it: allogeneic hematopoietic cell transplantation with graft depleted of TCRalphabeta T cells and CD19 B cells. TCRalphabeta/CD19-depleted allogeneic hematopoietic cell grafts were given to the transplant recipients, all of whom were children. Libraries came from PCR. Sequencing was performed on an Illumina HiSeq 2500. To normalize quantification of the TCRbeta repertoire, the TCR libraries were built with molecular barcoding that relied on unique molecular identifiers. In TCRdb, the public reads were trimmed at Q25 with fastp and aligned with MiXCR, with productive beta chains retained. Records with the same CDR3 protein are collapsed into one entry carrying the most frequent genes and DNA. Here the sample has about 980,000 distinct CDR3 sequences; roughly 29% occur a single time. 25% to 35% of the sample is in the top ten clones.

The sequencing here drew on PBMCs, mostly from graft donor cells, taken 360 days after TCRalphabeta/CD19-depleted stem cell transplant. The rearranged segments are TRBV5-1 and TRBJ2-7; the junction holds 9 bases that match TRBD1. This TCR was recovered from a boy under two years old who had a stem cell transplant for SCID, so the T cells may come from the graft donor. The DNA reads TGCGCCAGCAGCTTGGCCGGGGACAGGGCGAGCACCTACGAGCAGTACTTC. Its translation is CASSLAGDRASTYEQYF.